Below, 13 T cell receptor beta chains from the same sample are listed, as sequenced in a study of shared clonotypes between healthy human individuals. Profiling relied on immunoSEQ multiplex PCR, and the TCRdb table lists in-frame clones only, not all of them. The table has roughly 1.5 million clones, 95% to 99% seen once; the top ten hold roughly 0.45%. The specimen sequenced was naive CD4+ T cells sorted from blood. The subset was: CD45RA+ positively selected. Every receptor here comes from a man under 40 in good health.

The chain couples TRBV9 to TRBJ1-2; 8 bases are a match to TRBD1. CDR3 size: 14 residues. V gave up 4 bases and J gave up 10 bases; unmatched junction bases: 12. Per the germline V gene, CDR1 is SGDLS and CDR2 is YYNGEE. CDR3 sequence (DNA): TGTGCCAGCAGCCCGCGTGGACAGGGATTTGACTACACCTTC. It is translated as CASSPRGQGFDYTF.

This rearrangement joins TRBV7-8 to TRBJ2-7, with a weak D call TRBD1 (5 bases). The germline V gene has CDR1 SGHVS and CDR2 FQNEAQ. The CDR3 covers 15 residues. V dropped 6 bases and J dropped 1 base, with 16 bases sitting between them. CDR3 DNA sequence: TGTGCCAGCAGTTCTTCTGGCCAGGGATCCTACGAGCAGTACTTC. It translates to CASSSSGQGSYEQYF.

The chain's CDR3 is CASSFRTGRTYEQYF. Written as DNA, the CDR3 is TGTGCCAGCAGCTTCAGGACAGGGAGGACCTACGAGCAGTACTTC. The chain links TRBV5-5 to TRBJ2-7; 8 bases line up with TRBD1. Per germline, CDR1 SGHKS and CDR2 YYEKEE (reference sequence). The CDR3 runs 15 residues. The trim removed 2 bases at V and 2 bases at J, leaving 6 bases unmatched.

V usage is TRBV5-1 and J usage is TRBJ1-1; maybe TRBD1 (5 bases). Trimming removed 7 bases from V and 11 bases from J, with 15 bases in between. The CDR3 has 11 amino acids. Germline assignment: CDR1 SGHRS and CDR2 YFSETQ. The CDR3 DNA sequence: TGCGCCAGCCACGACGGGGGGAGTGCTTTCTTT. Translated, it gives CASHDGGSAFF.

This chain connects TRBV6-5 to TRBJ2-3; D remains unclear. The length of the CDR3 is 15 residues. V lost 2 bases and J 2 bases, leaving 11 bases between the germline ends. Germline CDR1 is MNHEY and CDR2 is SVGAGI. The CDR3 loop reads CASSYLGVITDTQYF. CDR3 bases: TGTGCCAGCAGTTACCTCGGCGTTATCACAGATACGCAGTATTTT.

The chain combines TRBV5-4 with TRBJ2-3; D might be TRBD2 (5 bases). The CDR3 extends over 16 amino acids. Germline V gene data show CDR1 as SGHNT and CDR2 as YYREEE (reference sequence). V shed 4 bases and J shed 1 base, with 16 bases lying between them. The CDR3 nucleotides read TGTGCCAGCAGCCACGCCATCCCCGGGGGCACAGATACGCAGTATTTT. Its protein is CASSHAIPGGTDTQYF.

This clone was detected only once. This rearrangement joins TRBV27 to TRBJ2-1; 8 bases are shared with TRBD2. The CDR3 has 15 residues. CDR1 is MNHEY, CDR2 SMNVEV, per germline (reference sequence). J was trimmed by 7 bases and V by 2 bases; bases with no gene match: 7. DNA of the CDR3: TGTGCCAGCAGTTTAACGGGAGGGCCTAGAAATGAGCAGTTCTTC. It is translated as CASSLTGGPRNEQFF.

The chain has TRBV6-1 and TRBJ1-2; TRBD1 matches at 7 bases. This CDR3 has 15 residues. Germline CDR1 MNHNS, CDR2 SASEGT. The ends lost 4 bases at V and 3 bases at J; junction bases unmatched: 8. The CDR3 protein is CASSVPRQGDYGYTF. The CDR3 region has the DNA TGTGCCAGCAGTGTGCCAAGACAGGGCGACTATGGCTACACCTTC.

V and J are TRBV5-6 and TRBJ1-1, with D unclear. The germline V and J ends were trimmed by 1 base and 8 bases, with 15 bases remaining between them. CDR3 length: 14 amino acids. Germline CDR1 SGHDT, CDR2 YYEEEE. The CDR3 DNA is TGTGCCAGCAGCTTGTTAACCAATACTAACGAAGCTTTCTTT. The encoded protein is CASSLLTNTNEAFF.

This sequence joins TRBV25-1 and TRBJ2-3, with D tentatively TRBD2 (6 bases). The V end lost 1 base, the J end lost 7 bases, and 12 bases lay between the germline ends. This CDR3 comprises 14 residues. The germline V gene has CDR1 MGHDK and CDR2 SYGVNS. The CDR3 region has the DNA TGTGCCAGCAGTGAATTGGGACTCACCCATACGCAGTATTTT. Protein: CASSELGLTHTQYF. The full variable domain, rest sourced from reference TRBV25-1 and TRBJ2-3, is EADIYQTPRYLVIGTGKKITLECSQTMGHDKMYWYQQDPGMELHLIHYSYGVNSTEKGDLSSESTVSRIRTEHFPLTLESARPSHTSQYLCASSELGLTHTQYFGPGTRLTVL.

This chain uses TRBV7-2 with TRBJ1-1; TRBD1 is a possible D gene (6 bases). The CDR3 runs to 14 residues. Germline V gives CDR1 SGHTA, CDR2 FQGNSA. V gave up 4 bases and J gave up 3 bases, with 12 bases separating them. CDR3 sequence reads: CASSSLQGHTEAFF. CDR3 DNA: TGTGCCAGCAGCTCACTACAGGGACACACTGAAGCTTTCTTT.

This chain connects TRBV6-5 to TRBJ2-7; D possibly corresponds to TRBD1 (5 bases). Trimming left V 3 bases short and J 2 bases short, with 14 bases between. The CDR3 sequence is 15 residues long. Germline V lookup: CDR1 MNHEY, CDR2 SVGAGI. The CDR3 spells CASSYAQGLAYEQYF. Written as DNA, the CDR3 is TGTGCCAGCAGTTATGCCCAGGGCCTAGCCTACGAGCAGTACTTC.

The chain has TRBV28 and TRBJ2-1; 8 bases are shared with TRBD2. Germline assignment: CDR1 MDHEN and CDR2 SYDVKM. This CDR3 spans 16 amino acids. V lost 3 bases, J lost 4 bases, and 8 bases stayed unmatched. The DNA of the CDR3 is TGTGCCAGCAGTTTGTTCCAGCGGGAGTTTTACAATGAGCAGTTCTTC. It is translated as CASSLFQREFYNEQFF.